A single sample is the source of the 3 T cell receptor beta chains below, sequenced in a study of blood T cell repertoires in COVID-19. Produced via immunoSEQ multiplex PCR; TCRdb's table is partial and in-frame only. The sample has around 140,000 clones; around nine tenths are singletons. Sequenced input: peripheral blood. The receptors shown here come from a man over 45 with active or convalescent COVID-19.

CDR3 sequence: CASSQAKGQSFF. CDR3 DNA sequence: TGTGCCAGCAGCCAGGCCAAGGGACAGTCCTTCTTC. V is TRBV3-1 (or the pseudogene TRBV3-2) and J is TRBJ2-1; 7 bases fit TRBD1. Germline loops: CDR1 LGHDT, CDR2 YNNKEL (reference sequence). The length of the CDR3 is 12 residues. Germline trimming cut 3 bases from V and 16 bases from J; bases unmatched to any gene: 9.

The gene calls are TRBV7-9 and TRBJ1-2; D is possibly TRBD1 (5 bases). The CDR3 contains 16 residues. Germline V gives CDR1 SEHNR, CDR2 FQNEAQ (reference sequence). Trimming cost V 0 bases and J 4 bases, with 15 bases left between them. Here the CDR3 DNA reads TGTGCCAGCAGCTTAGCCATCCGACAGCGTACCTATGGCTACACCTTC. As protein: CASSLAIRQRTYGYTF.

The CDR3 reads CASAKGQGRNSPLHF. The CDR3 DNA is TGCGCCAGCGCCAAAGGACAGGGACGAAATTCACCCCTCCACTTT. This rearrangement joins TRBV4-3 to TRBJ1-6; 8 positions match TRBD1. Germline-derived CDR1 and CDR2 are LGHNA and YSLEER. This CDR3 spans 15 amino acids. Trimming cost V 8 bases and J 7 bases; bases outside gene matches: 10.